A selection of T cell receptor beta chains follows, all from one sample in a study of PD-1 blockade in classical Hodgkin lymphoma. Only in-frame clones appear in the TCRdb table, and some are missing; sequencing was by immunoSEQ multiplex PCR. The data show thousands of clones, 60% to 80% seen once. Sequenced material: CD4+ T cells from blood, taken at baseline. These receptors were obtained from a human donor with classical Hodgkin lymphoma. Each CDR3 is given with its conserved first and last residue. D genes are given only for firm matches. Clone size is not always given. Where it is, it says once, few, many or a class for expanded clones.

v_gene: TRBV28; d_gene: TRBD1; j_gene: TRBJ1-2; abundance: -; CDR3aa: CASSLQTGGYGYTF; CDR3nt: TGTGCCAGCAGTTTACAGACAGGGGGCTATGGCTACACCTTC
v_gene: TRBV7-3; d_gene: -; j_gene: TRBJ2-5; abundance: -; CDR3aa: CASSLRRGPRETQYF; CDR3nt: TGTGCCAGCAGCTTGAGGCGGGGCCCCAGGGAGACCCAGTACTTC
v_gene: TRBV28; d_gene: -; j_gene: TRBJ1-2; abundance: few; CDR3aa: CASSGGGYTF; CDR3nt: TGTGCCAGCAGCGGAGGTGGCTACACCTTC
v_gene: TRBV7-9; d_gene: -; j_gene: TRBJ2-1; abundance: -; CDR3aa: CASSLARDSLRRGNEQFF; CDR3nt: TGTGCCAGCAGCTTAGCTAGAGATTCGCTAAGACGGGGCAATGAGCAGTTCTTC
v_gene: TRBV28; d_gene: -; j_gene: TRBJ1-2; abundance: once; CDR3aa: CASIGRVGYGYTF; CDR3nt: TGTGCCAGCATTGGCAGGGTAGGCTATGGCTACACCTTC
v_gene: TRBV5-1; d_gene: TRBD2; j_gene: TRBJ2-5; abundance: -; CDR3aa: CASSLGGGDAKTQYF; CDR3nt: TGCGCCAGCAGCTTGGGCGGGGGGGACGCAAAGACCCAGTACTTC
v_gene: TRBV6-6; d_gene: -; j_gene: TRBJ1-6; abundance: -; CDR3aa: CASSYWAGDSPLHF; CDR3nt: TGTGCCAGCAGTTACTGGGCGGGGGACTCACCCCTCCACTTT
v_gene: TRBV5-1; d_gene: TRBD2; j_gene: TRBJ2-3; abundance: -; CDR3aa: CASSLEAGGPADTQYF; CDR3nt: TGCGCCAGCAGCTTGGAAGCGGGGGGGCCAGCAGATACGCAGTATTTT
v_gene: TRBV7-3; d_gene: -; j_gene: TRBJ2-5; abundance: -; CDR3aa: CASSLGQTQYF; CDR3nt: TGTGCCAGCAGCTTGGGACAGACCCAGTACTTC
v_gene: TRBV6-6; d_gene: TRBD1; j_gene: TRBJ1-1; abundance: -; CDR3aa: CASSYRTGEAFF; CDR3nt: TGTGCCAGCAGTTATCGGACAGGGGAAGCTTTCTTT
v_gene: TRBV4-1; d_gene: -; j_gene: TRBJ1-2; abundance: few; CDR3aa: CASSQLSRGYTF; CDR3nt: TGCGCCAGCAGCCAACTATCTAGAGGCTACACCTTC
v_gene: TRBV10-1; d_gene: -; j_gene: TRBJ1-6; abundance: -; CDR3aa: CASSEGSSYNSPLHF; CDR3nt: TGCGCCAGCAGTGAGGGGAGCTCCTATAATTCACCCCTCCACTTT
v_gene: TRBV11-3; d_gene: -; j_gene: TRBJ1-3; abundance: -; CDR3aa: CASSSYLEIYF; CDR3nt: TGTGCCAGCAGCTCGTATCTCGAGATATATTTT
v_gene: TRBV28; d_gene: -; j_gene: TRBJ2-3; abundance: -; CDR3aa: CASSPRGVADTQYF; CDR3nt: TGTGCCAGCAGTCCCCGCGGGGTGGCAGATACGCAGTATTTT
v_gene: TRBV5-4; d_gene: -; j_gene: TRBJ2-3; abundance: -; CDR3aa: CASSSDGYSTDTQYF; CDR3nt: TGTGCCAGCAGTTCGGACGGCTATAGCACAGATACGCAGTATTTT
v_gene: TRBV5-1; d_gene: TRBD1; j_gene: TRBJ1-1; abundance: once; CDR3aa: CASSLQGAINTEAFF; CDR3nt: TGCGCCAGCAGCTTACAGGGGGCTATCAACACTGAAGCTTTCTTT
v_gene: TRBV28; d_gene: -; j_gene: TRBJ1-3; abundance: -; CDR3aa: CASSLIQGYSGNTIYF; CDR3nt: TGTGCCAGCAGTTTAATTCAGGGATACTCAGGAAACACCATATATTTT
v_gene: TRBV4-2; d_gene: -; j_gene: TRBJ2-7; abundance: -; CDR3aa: CASRSRQVTYEQYF; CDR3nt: TGTGCCAGCAGGAGCCGACAGGTTACCTACGAGCAGTACTTC
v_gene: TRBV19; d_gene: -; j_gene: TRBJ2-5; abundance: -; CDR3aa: CASRTGHQETQYF; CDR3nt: TGTGCCAGTAGAACCGGGCACCAAGAGACCCAGTACTTC
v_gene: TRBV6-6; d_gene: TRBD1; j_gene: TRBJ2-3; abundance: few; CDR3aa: CASALTGGGDTQYF; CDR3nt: TGTGCCAGTGCCTTAACAGGGGGTGGAGATACGCAGTATTTT
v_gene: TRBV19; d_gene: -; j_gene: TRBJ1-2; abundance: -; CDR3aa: CASSMGQNYGYTF; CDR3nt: TGTGCCAGTAGTATGGGGCAGAACTATGGCTACACCTTC
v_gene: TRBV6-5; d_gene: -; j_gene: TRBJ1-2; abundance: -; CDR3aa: CASSYDNNYGYTF; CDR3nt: TGTGCCAGCAGTTACGACAATAACTATGGCTACACCTTC
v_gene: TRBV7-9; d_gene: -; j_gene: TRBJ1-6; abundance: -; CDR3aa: CASSLDYSQSPLHF; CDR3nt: TGTGCCAGCAGCCTAGATTACAGTCAATCACCCCTCCACTTT
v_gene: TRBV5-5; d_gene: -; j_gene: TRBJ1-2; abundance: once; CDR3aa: CASSLQGNYGYTF; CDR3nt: TGTGCCAGCAGCTTGCAGGGGAACTATGGCTACACCTTC
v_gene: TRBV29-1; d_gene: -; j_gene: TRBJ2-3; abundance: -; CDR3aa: CSVERTRSTDTQYF; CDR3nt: TGCAGCGTTGAAAGGACACGCTCCACAGATACGCAGTATTTT
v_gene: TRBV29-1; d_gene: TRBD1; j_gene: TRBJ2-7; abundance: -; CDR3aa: CSVQTETGVWSYEQYF; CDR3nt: TGCAGCGTTCAAACCGAGACAGGGGTATGGTCCTACGAGCAGTACTTC
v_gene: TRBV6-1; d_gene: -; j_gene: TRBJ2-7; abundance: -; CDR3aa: CASSEESITF; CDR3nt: TGTGCCAGCAGTGAGGAATCCATTACCTTC
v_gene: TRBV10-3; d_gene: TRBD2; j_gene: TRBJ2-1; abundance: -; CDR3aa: CAITGTSGTRIEQFF; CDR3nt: TGTGCCATCACCGGGACTAGCGGGACACGGATAGAGCAGTTCTTC
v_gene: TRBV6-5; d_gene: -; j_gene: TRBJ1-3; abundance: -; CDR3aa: CASSYAQSGNTIYF; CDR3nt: TGTGCCAGCAGTTACGCCCAATCTGGAAACACCATATATTTT
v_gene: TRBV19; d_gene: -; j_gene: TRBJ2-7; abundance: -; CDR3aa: CASGPGVGKQYF; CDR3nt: TGTGCCAGCGGGCCGGGTGTTGGGAAGCAGTACTTC
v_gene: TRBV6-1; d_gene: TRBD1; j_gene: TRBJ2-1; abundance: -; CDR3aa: CASGTGTGGSNEQFF; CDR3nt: TGTGCCAGCGGTACCGGGACAGGGGGTTCCAATGAGCAGTTCTTC
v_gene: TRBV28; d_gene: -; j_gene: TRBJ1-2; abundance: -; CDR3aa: CASSPLGYGYTF; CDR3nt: TGTGCCAGCAGTCCCCTCGGCTATGGCTACACCTTC
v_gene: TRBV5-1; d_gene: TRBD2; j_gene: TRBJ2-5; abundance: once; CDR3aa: CASRQPGLARSQTQYF; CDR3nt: TGCGCCAGCAGGCAGCCGGGACTAGCCAGATCCCAGACCCAGTACTTC
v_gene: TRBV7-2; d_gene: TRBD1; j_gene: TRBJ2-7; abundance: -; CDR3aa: CASSNRQGGIGEQYF; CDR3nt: TGTGCCAGCAGCAATCGACAGGGGGGAATTGGCGAGCAGTACTTC
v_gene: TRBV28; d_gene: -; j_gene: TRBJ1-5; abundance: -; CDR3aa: CASTTQVSNQPQHF; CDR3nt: TGTGCCAGCACCACACAGGTTAGCAATCAGCCCCAGCATTTT
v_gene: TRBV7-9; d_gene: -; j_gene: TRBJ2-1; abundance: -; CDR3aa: CASSPAAGRYNEQFF; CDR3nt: TGTGCCAGCAGCCCAGCCGCGGGAAGGTACAATGAGCAGTTCTTC
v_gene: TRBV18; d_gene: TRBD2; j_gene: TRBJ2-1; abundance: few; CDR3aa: CASSGLAGASEQFF; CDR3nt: TGTGCCAGCTCAGGGCTAGCGGGGGCTAGTGAGCAGTTCTTC
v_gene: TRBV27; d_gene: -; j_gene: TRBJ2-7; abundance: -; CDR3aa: CASRDTNSYEQYF; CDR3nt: TGTGCCAGCAGGGATACAAACTCCTACGAGCAGTACTTC
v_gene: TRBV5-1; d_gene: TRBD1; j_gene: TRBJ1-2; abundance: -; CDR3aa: CASSRGQGAGRYGYTF; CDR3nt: TGCGCCAGCAGCCGGGGACAGGGGGCCGGTCGGTATGGCTACACCTTC
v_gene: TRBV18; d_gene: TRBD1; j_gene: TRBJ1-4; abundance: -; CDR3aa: CASSPTGSGEKLFF; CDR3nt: TGTGCCAGCTCACCGACAGGGTCGGGTGAAAAACTGTTTTTT
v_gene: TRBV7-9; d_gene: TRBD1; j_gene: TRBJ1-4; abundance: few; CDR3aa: CASSPRSDRGGEKLFF; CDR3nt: TGTGCCAGCAGCCCCCGTTCAGACAGGGGAGGTGAAAAACTGTTTTTT
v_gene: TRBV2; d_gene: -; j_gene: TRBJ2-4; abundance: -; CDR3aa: CASTLGPTLENIQYF; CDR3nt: TGTGCCAGCACGTTGGGCCCCACTCTGGAAAACATTCAGTACTTC